This entry lists 9 T cell receptor beta chains sequenced from one sample in a study of blood T cell repertoires in COVID-19. Assay used: immunoSEQ multiplex PCR; TCRdb lists only in-frame clones, some missing. The repertoire holds 150,000 to 200,000 clones, with 80% as singletons. The sequenced material came from PBMCs or T cells enriched from blood (not recorded which). Every receptor here comes from a woman aged 55-69 years who had recovered from COVID-19.

The V and J genes are TRBV18 and TRBJ1-1; the match to TRBD1 covers 7 bases. This CDR3 is built from 17 residues. From germline, CDR1 is KGHSH and CDR2 LQKENI. J was trimmed by 4 bases and V by 3 bases; bases with no gene match: 14. CDR3 loop: CASSPNARGYVSTEAFF. For the CDR3, the DNA is TGTGCCAGCTCACCCAACGCCAGGGGGTATGTCAGCACTGAAGCTTTCTTT.

DNA for the CDR3: TGTGCCAGCAGCTACGCGGGACCCACCGGGGAGCTGTTTTTT. This gives the protein CASSYAGPTGELFF. The V call is TRBV5-4, the J call TRBJ2-2, with a possible D match to TRBD2 (6 bases). Trimming pared 3 bases from V and 4 bases from J, leaving 10 bases between. CDR3 length: 14 residues. Germline V lookup: CDR1 SGHNT, CDR2 YYREEE (reference sequence).

This clone was counted once. The rearrangement uses TRBV6-5 and TRBJ1-5, with D possibly matching TRBD1 (5 bases). V lost 7 bases and J 6 bases, leaving 13 bases between the germline ends. The CDR3 is made up of 13 amino acids. Germline V lookup: CDR1 MNHEY, CDR2 SVGAGI. CDR3 in amino acids: CASIGPGSQPQHF. CDR3 DNA: TGTGCCAGCATTGGGCCAGGGTCTCAGCCCCAGCATTTT.

V is TRBV19 and J is TRBJ2-3; 12 positions agree with TRBD2. CDR1 and CDR2 from the germline V gene are LNHDA and SQIVND (reference sequence). J gave up 4 bases and V 6 bases, and 8 bases lay outside the gene matches. This CDR3 is built from 16 residues. The CDR3 loop is CASRRTSGTYSDTQYF. In DNA form, the CDR3 reads TGTGCCAGTAGACGGACTAGCGGGACCTATTCAGATACGCAGTATTTT. Supplemented by reference TRBV19 and TRBJ2-3, the full variable domain reads DGGITQSPKYLFRKEGQNVTLSCEQNLNHDAMYWYRQDPGQGLRLIYYSQIVNDFQKGDIAEGYSVSREKKESFPLTVTSAQKNPTAFYLCASRRTSGTYSDTQYFGPGTRLTVL.

In its sample, this clone was seen once. The CDR3 DNA reads TGTGCCAGCCAAGTCACAGGGAGCTCCTACAATGAGCAGTTCTTC. Amino acids: CASQVTGSSYNEQFF. The rearrangement joins TRBV5-5 to TRBJ2-1, with D possibly TRBD1 on 6 matching bases. V lost 7 bases and J 0 bases, leaving 14 bases between the germline ends. This CDR3 region has 15 residues. Germline assignment: CDR1 SGHKS and CDR2 YYEKEE (reference sequence).

The V call is TRBV30, the J call TRBJ1-6, with D possibly TRBD1 on 6 matching bases. CDR1 and CDR2 (germline): GTSNPN, SVGIG (reference sequence). CDR3 length equals 15 residues. Between the trimmed V and J ends, which lost 7 bases and 0 bases, there was a span of 13 bases. CDR3 protein: CASRGSSSYNSPLHF. Here the CDR3 DNA reads TGTGCCTCGAGGGGGAGTAGCTCCTATAATTCACCCCTCCACTTT.

The CDR3 region is CASSSHRGLVGNQPQHF. The CDR3 DNA is TGTGCCAGCAGTTCTCACAGGGGTTTGGTAGGGAATCAGCCCCAGCATTTT. The rearrangement uses TRBV27 and TRBJ1-5; 7 bases map to TRBD1. CDR3 size: 17 residues. Looked up from germline, CDR1 is MNHEY and CDR2 is SMNVEV (reference sequence). Trimming took 4 bases from V and 4 from J; bases not matched to a gene: 13.

This clone appeared once. The chain uses TRBV30 and TRBJ2-7; 11 positions match TRBD1. Germline CDR1 reads GTSNPN; CDR2 reads SVGIG (reference sequence). With 3 bases clipped from V and 4 bases from J, the junction kept 5 bases outside the gene matches. This CDR3 has 14 residues. CDR3 sequence: CAWRGTGGTYEQYF. DNA for the CDR3: TGTGCCTGGAGAGGGACAGGGGGAACGTACGAGCAGTACTTC.

The chain carries TRBV9 and TRBJ2-2; tentatively, D is TRBD1 (5 bases). Germline V gene data show CDR1 as SGDLS and CDR2 as YYNGEE. The CDR3 is made up of 12 amino acids. V shed 3 bases and J shed 7 bases, with 7 bases lying between them. The CDR3 region is CASSARGGELFF. The CDR3 coding sequence is TGTGCCAGCAGCGCTAGGGGCGGGGAGCTGTTTTTT.